The text below deals with one TCR beta chain. Germline assignment: CDR1 SEHNR and CDR2 FQNEAQ (reference sequence). V was pared by 2 bases and J by 7 bases, with 15 bases between. The CDR3 loop spans 15 amino acids. This sample is drawn from a study of blood T cell repertoires in COVID-19. As for the study in general: Both acute and convalescent COVID-19 samples were obtained from the United States, Italy and Spain. Nucleic acid was either cDNA or gDNA, and it came from T cells, B-cell-depleted T cells, or PBMCs.

Authors' data handling: Amplification from reference gene primers served as the basis for estimated nucleated cell counts. The repertoire was sequenced with immunoSEQ multiplex PCR; TCRdb's copy has only in-frame clones and lacks some. The V and J calls and clone size come from that table; D and trimming were worked out from the DNA. The sample holds fewer than 350,000 clones, 90% seen once. Cohorts were assigned according to the clinical history that participants reported. Sequencing was carried out using PBMCs or T cells enriched from blood (not recorded which). The TCR originated in a young woman with acute COVID-19. This chain links TRBV7-9 with TRBJ2-1; possible D gene TRBD2, 6 bases. CDR3 in DNA: TGTGCCAGCAGCTTACGCGGGAAGGCGGGTAATGAGCAGTTCTTC. Its translation: CASSLRGKAGNEQFF.